A selection of T cell receptor beta chains follows, all from one sample in a study of T cells after yellow fever vaccination. In TCRdb, the 5' RACE reads were re-called with MiXCR into one record per CDR3 protein. The sample contains a few hundred thousand distinct CDR3 sequences, approximately 3.3% of which appear only once. This specimen was CD4+ T cells sorted from PBMCs, taken 10 days after the yellow fever booster vaccination. All receptors come from a man between 18 and 29 years old who received the YFV17D yellow fever vaccine. Both conserved end residues are part of each CDR3. D genes are given only for firm matches. The size entry is marked missing in some rows and otherwise reads once, few, many or a size class.

cdr3_nt	cdr3_aa	clone_size	j_call	cdr3_length	v_call	d_call
TGCGCCAGCAGCCCGACTAGCGGGAACATAAATGAGCAGTTCTTC	CASSPTSGNINEQFF	many	TRBJ2-1	15	TRBV5-1	TRBD2
TGCGCCAGCAGCTCCAAAGGAAGGACTAGCGGTAACAATGAGCAGTTCTTC	CASSSKGRTSGNNEQFF	few	TRBJ2-1	17	TRBV4-1	TRBD2
TGTGCCAGCAGCTTCGGGGGATCGAACATTCAGTACTTC	CASSFGGSNIQYF	many	TRBJ2-4	13	TRBV7-2	NA
TGTGCCAGCTCACAAGGGCAACAAGAGACCCAGTACTTC	CASSQGQQETQYF	NA	TRBJ2-5	13	TRBV18	NA
TGTGCCAGCAGTTACGAAGGGGGAGGCTATGGCTACACCTTC	CASSYEGGGYGYTF	few	TRBJ1-2	14	TRBV28	NA
TGCGCCAGCAGTCAGGGAAGTTCGTCCTACGAGCAGTACTTC	CASSQGSSSYEQYF	many	TRBJ2-7	14	TRBV10-2	NA
TGCAGCGTACACCGGGACCCTAGCAGGACCCAGTACTTC	CSVHRDPSRTQYF	many	TRBJ2-5	13	TRBV29-1	NA
TGTGCCAGCAGCTTAGTTCTGGGCAGGACCGGGGAGCTGTTTTTT	CASSLVLGRTGELFF	NA	TRBJ2-2	15	TRBV11-1	NA
TGCAGCGCCACACTAGCGGGGGGAACAGATACGCAGTATTTT	CSATLAGGTDTQYF	many	TRBJ2-3	14	TRBV29-1	TRBD2
TGTGCCACCAGTGGGCAAGGGGGCAATCAGCCCCAGCATTTT	CATSGQGGNQPQHF	NA	TRBJ1-5	14	TRBV24-1	NA
TGTGCCAGCTCACCTAACAGCGGGGGTGGCACAGATACGCAGTATTTT	CASSPNSGGGTDTQYF	NA	TRBJ2-3	16	TRBV18	TRBD2
TGTGCCAGTAGTTCCCAAGGATGGCAAGTGAGGAACGAGCAGTACTTC	CASSSQGWQVRNEQYF	few	TRBJ2-7	16	TRBV19	NA
TGCAGCGTTGGCACCGGACGGAGAACTTTCTTT	CSVGTGRRTFF	few	TRBJ1-1	11	TRBV29-1	NA
TGCGCCAGCAGCTTCGGACAGGGGGCTACCATCTATGGCTACACCTTC	CASSFGQGATIYGYTF	few	TRBJ1-2	16	TRBV5-1	TRBD1
TGTGCCAGCAGCACCCAGATTTCTAGCGGGGGGGCCGGGGAGCTGTTTTTT	CASSTQISSGGAGELFF	NA	TRBJ2-2	17	TRBV7-2	TRBD2
TGTGCCAGCAGACGGCAGAAGGAGGGTTCACCCCTCCACTTT	CASRRQKEGSPLHF	many	TRBJ1-6	14	TRBV7-2	NA
TGTGCCATCAGTCTAAAGTCCGGAGAGACCCAGTACTTC	CAISLKSGETQYF	few	TRBJ2-5	13	TRBV10-3	NA
TGCGCCAGCAGCTTGGAGGGGGTCGCCTACGAGCAGTACTTC	CASSLEGVAYEQYF	many	TRBJ2-7	14	TRBV5-1	NA
TGCGCCAGCAGCCAACGGACAGAGGTCGAGCAGTACTTC	CASSQRTEVEQYF	NA	TRBJ2-7	13	TRBV4-3	NA
TGTGCCACAGACAGTTCCAAAAACATTCAGTACTTC	CATDSSKNIQYF	few	TRBJ2-4	12	TRBV28	NA
TGTGCCAGCAGCGGGGGACAGGAGAATGAAAAACTGTTTTTT	CASSGGQENEKLFF	many	TRBJ1-4	14	TRBV3-1	TRBD1
TGTGCCAGTAGTATGGGCCGTACCAACACCGGGGAGCTGTTTTTT	CASSMGRTNTGELFF	few	TRBJ2-2	15	TRBV19	NA
TGTGCCAGCATTCAGAGGCAGGCCCATGAAGCTTTCTTT	CASIQRQAHEAFF	many	TRBJ1-1	13	TRBV6-2/TRBV6-3	NA
TGTGCCAGCAGCCGAGGAGGGGAGGATACGCAGTATTTT	CASSRGGEDTQYF	many	TRBJ2-3	13	TRBV6-5	NA
TGTGCCAGCTCACCAGTCCGGCAGGGGCTGACCAATTCACCCCTCCACTTT	CASSPVRQGLTNSPLHF	few	TRBJ1-6	17	TRBV18	NA
TGTGCCAGCAGCTCTACCGGGGGGGCCTACAATGAGCAGTTCTTC	CASSSTGGAYNEQFF	few	TRBJ2-1	15	TRBV12-3/TRBV12-4	TRBD2
TGTGCCAGCAGCCAAGATTGGTCCGGGGAGCTGTTTTTT	CASSQDWSGELFF	many	TRBJ2-2	13	TRBV3-1	NA
TGTGCCAGCAGCTTCCCGGGAGGAGGGGGAGAGACCCAGTACTTC	CASSFPGGGGETQYF	NA	TRBJ2-5	15	TRBV5-4	NA
TGTGCCAGCAGTCCCTACGACCCCGAGACCCAGTACTTC	CASSPYDPETQYF	many	TRBJ2-5	13	TRBV12-3/TRBV12-4	NA
TGCAGTGCTCTGCAGGGGGCAACTAATGAAAAACTGTTTTTT	CSALQGATNEKLFF	many	TRBJ1-4	14	TRBV20-1	TRBD1
TGCAGTGCTTCAGCTCCTAGCGGGGGCGGGCAGTTCTTC	CSASAPSGGGQFF	NA	TRBJ2-1	13	TRBV20-1	TRBD2
TGCGCCAGCAGCTCCGGGACTTCTCAGGTCACGCAGTATTTT	CASSSGTSQVTQYF	many	TRBJ2-3	14	TRBV5-1	NA
TGCGCCAGCAGCTGGGGAGACACTGAAGCTTTCTTT	CASSWGDTEAFF	few	TRBJ1-1	12	TRBV5-1	NA
TGCGCCAGCAGCCTTGGACTGACTAACTATGGCTACACCTTC	CASSLGLTNYGYTF	NA	TRBJ1-2	14	TRBV4-3	NA
TGTGCCAGCTCACCGGAACGGAACACTGAAGCTTTCTTT	CASSPERNTEAFF	many	TRBJ1-1	13	TRBV18	NA
TGTGCCAGCAGGCTACAGGTTTCCAGCAATCAGCCCCAGCATTTT	CASRLQVSSNQPQHF	few	TRBJ1-5	15	TRBV7-2	NA
TGCGCCAGCACCGGAAGCGGGGGGGCGCCCATACAGAATGAGCAGTTCTTC	CASTGSGGAPIQNEQFF	many	TRBJ2-1	17	TRBV5-1	TRBD2